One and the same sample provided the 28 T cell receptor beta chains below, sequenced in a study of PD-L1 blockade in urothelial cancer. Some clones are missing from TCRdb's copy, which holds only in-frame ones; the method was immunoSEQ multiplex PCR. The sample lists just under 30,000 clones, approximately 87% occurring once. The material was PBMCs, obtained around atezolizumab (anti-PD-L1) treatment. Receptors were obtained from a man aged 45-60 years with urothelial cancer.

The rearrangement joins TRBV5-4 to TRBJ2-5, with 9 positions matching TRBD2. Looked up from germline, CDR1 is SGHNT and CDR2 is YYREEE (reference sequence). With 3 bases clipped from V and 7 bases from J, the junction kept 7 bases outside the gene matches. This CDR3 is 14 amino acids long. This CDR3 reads CASSSLAGPGTQYF. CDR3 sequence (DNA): TGTGCCAGCAGCTCACTAGCGGGTCCGGGGACCCAGTACTTC. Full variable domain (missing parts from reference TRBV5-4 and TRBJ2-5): ETGVTQSPTHLIKTRGQQVTLRCSSQSGHNTVSWYQQALGQGPQFIFQYYREEENGRGNFPPRFSGLQFPNYSSELNVNALELDDSALYLCASSSLAGPGTQYFGPGTRLLVL.

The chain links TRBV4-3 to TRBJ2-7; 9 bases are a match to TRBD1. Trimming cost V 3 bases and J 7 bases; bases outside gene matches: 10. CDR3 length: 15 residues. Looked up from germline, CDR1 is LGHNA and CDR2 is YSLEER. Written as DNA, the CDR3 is TGCGCCAGCAGCCATTTCAGACAGGGGGTAGGGGAGCAGTACTTC. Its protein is CASSHFRQGVGEQYF.

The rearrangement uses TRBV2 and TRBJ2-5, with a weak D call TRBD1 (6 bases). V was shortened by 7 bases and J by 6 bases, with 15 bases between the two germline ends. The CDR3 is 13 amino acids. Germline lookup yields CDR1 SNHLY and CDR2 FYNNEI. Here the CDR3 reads CASIRQARQTQYF. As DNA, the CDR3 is TGTGCCAGCATTCGACAGGCCAGACAGACCCAGTACTTC.

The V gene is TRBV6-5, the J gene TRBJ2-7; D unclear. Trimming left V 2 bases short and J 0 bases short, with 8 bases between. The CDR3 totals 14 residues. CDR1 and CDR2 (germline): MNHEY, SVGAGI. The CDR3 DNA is TGTGCCAGCAGTTACGGCGGCCACTCCTACGAGCAGTACTTC. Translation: CASSYGGHSYEQYF.

The CDR3 loop reads CASSQQLNTEAFF. In DNA form, the CDR3 reads TGCGCCAGCAGCCAACAGCTGAACACTGAAGCTTTCTTT. This chain links TRBV5-1 with TRBJ1-1; D gene uncertain. The CDR3 is 13 residues long. V shed 4 bases and J shed 0 bases, with 7 bases lying between them. Germline CDR1 is SGHRS and CDR2 is YFSETQ.

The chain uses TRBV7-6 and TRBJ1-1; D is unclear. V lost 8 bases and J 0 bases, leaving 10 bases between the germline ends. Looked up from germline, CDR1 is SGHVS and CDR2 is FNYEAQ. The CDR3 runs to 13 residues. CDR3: CASGKDLNTEAFF. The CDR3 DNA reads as TGTGCCAGCGGAAAGGACTTGAACACTGAAGCTTTCTTT.

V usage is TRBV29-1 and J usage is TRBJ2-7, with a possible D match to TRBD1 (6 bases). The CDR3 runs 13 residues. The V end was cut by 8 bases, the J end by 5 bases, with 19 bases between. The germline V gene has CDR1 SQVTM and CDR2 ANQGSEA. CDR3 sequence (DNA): TGCAGCCACTCGGGGACAAATAGAAACGAGCAGTACTTC. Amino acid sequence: CSHSGTNRNEQYF.

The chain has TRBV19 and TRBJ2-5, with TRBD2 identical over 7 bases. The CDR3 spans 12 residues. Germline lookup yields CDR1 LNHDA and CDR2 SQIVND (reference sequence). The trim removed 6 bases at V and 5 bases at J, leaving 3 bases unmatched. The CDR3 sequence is CASSGGKETQYF. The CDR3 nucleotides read TGTGCCAGTAGCGGGGGGAAGGAGACCCAGTACTTC.

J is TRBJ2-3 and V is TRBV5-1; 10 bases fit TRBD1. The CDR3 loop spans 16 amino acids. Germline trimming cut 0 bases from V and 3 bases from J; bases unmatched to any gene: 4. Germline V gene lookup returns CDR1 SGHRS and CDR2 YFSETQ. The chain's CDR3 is CASSLGDRGTTDTQYF. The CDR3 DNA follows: TGCGCCAGCAGCTTGGGGGACAGGGGCACGACAGATACGCAGTATTTT. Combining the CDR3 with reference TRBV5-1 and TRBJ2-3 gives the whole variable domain KAGVTQTPRYLIKTRGQQVTLSCSPISGHRSVSWYQQTPGQGLQFLFEYFSETQRNKGNFPGRFSGRQFSNSRSEMNVSTLELGDSALYLCASSLGDRGTTDTQYFGPGTRLTVL.

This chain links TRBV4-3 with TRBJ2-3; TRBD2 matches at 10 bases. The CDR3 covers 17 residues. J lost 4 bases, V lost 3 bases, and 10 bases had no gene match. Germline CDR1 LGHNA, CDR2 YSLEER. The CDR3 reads CASSHQSSGSGADTQYF. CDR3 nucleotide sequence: TGCGCCAGCAGCCACCAGTCTAGCGGGAGTGGGGCAGATACGCAGTATTTT.

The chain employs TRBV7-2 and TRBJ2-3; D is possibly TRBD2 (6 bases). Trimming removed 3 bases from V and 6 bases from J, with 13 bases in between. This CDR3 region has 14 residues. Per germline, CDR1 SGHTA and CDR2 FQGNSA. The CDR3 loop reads CASSLTGARDTQYF. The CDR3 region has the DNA TGTGCCAGCAGCTTGACGGGAGCACGCGATACGCAGTATTTT.

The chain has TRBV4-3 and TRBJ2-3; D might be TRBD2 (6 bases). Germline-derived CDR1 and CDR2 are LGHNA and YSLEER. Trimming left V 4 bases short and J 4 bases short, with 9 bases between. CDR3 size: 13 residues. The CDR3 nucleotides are TGCGCCAGCAGCCGAGGGACTTCAGATACGCAGTATTTT. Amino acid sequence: CASSRGTSDTQYF.

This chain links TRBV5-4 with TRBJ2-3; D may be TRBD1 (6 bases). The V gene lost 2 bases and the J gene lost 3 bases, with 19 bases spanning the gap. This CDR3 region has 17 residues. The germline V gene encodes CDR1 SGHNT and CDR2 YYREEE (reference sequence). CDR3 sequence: CASSFHGRGIGTDTQYF. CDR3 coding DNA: TGTGCCAGCAGCTTCCATGGCAGGGGAATTGGGACAGATACGCAGTATTTT. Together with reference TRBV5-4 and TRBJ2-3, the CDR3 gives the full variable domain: ETGVTQSPTHLIKTRGQQVTLRCSSQSGHNTVSWYQQALGQGPQFIFQYYREEENGRGNFPPRFSGLQFPNYSSELNVNALELDDSALYLCASSFHGRGIGTDTQYFGPGTRLTVL.

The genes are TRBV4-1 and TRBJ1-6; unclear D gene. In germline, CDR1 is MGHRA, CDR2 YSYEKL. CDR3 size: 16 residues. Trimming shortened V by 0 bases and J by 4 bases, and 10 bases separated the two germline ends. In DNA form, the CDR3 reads TGCGCCAGCAGCCAAGAGACCGGCAGGTATAATTCACCCCTCCACTTT. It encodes CASSQETGRYNSPLHF.

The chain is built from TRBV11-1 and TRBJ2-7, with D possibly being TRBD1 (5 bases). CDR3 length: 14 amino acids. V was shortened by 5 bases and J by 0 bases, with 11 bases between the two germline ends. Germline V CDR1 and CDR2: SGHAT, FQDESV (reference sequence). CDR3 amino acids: CASSADSPSYEQYF. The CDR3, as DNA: TGTGCCAGCAGCGCAGACAGCCCCTCCTACGAGCAGTACTTC.

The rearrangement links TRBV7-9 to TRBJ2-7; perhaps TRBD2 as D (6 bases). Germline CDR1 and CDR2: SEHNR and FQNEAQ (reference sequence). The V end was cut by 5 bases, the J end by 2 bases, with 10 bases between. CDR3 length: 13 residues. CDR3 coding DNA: TGTGCCAGCAGCCGGGGGTCGACCTACGAGCAGTACTTC. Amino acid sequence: CASSRGSTYEQYF.

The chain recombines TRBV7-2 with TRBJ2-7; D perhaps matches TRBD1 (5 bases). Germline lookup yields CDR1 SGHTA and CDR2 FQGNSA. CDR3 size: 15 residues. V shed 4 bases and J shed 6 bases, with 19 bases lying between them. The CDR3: CASSSSRGSTPEQYF. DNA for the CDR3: TGTGCCAGCAGCTCGTCTAGGGGATCTACCCCCGAGCAGTACTTC. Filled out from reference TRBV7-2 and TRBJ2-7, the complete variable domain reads GAGVSQSPSNKVTEKGKDVELRCDPISGHTALYWYRQSLGQGLEFLIYFQGNSAPDKSGLPSDRFSAERTGGSVSTLTIQRTQQEDSAVYLCASSSSRGSTPEQYFGPGTRLTVT.

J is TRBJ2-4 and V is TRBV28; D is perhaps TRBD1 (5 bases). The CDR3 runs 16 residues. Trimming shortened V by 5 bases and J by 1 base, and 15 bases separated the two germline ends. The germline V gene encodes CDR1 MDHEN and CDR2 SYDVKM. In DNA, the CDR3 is TGTGCCAGCAGTGCCGGACATAGTGGGGCCAAAAACATTCAGTACTTC. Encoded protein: CASSAGHSGAKNIQYF.

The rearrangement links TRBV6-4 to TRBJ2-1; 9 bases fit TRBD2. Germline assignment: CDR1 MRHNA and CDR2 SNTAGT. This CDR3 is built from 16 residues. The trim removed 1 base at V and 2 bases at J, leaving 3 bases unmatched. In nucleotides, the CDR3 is TGTGCCAGCAGTGACTTTAGCGGGAGTACCTACAATGAGCAGTTCTTC. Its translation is CASSDFSGSTYNEQFF.

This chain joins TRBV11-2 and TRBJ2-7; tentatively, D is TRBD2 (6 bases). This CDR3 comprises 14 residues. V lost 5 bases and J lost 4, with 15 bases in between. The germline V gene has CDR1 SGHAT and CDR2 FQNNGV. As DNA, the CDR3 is TGTGCCAGCAGCCCAGACCCGGGACTTTACGAGCAGTACTTC. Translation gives CASSPDPGLYEQYF.

The CDR3 DNA reads TGTGCCAGCAGCCCCACGACCCCGGGGGTCAACATTCAGTACTTC. Residues: CASSPTTPGVNIQYF. The chain links TRBV14 to TRBJ2-4; D possibly corresponds to TRBD2 (6 bases). CDR1 is SGHDN, CDR2 FVKESK, per germline. The CDR3 has 15 residues. V dropped 4 bases and J dropped 7 bases, with 17 bases sitting between them.

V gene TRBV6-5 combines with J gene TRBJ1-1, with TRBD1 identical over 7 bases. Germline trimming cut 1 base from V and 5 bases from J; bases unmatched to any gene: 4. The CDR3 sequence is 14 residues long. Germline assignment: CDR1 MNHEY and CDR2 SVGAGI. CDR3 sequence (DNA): TGTGCCAGCAGTTACTACTCAGGGGGGACTGAAGCTTTCTTT. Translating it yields CASSYYSGGTEAFF.

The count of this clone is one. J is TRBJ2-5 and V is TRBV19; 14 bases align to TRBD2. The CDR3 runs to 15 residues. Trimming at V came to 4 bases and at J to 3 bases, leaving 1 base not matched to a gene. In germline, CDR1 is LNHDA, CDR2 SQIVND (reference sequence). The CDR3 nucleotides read TGTGCCAGTAGTAGGGGACTAGCGGGAGAAGAGACCCAGTACTTC. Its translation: CASSRGLAGEETQYF.

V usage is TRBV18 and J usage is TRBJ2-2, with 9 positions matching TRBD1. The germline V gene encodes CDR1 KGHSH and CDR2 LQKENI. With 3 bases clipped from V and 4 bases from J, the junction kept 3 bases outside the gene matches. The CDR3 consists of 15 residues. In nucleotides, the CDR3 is TGTGCCAGCTCACCCGGGACAGGGATCACCGGGGAGCTGTTTTTT. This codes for CASSPGTGITGELFF. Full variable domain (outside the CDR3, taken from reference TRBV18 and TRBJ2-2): NAGVMQNPRHLVRRRGQEARLRCSPMKGHSHVYWYRQLPEEGLKFMVYLQKENIIDESGMPKERFSAEFPKEGPSILRIQQVVRGDSAAYFCASSPGTGITGELFFGEGSRLTVL.

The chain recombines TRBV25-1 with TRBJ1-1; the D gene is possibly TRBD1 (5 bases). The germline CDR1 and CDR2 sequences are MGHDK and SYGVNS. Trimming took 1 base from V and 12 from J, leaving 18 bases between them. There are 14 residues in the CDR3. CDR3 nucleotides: TGTGCCAGCAGTGAATGGAAGGGGTTCGTGATAACTTTCTTT. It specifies CASSEWKGFVITFF.

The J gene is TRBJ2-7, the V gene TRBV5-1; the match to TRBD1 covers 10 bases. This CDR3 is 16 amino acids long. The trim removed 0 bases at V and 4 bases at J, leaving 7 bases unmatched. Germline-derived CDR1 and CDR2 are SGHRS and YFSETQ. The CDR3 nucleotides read TGCGCCAGCAGCTTGGAATACGCGGGACAGGGGTACGAGCAGTACTTC. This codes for CASSLEYAGQGYEQYF. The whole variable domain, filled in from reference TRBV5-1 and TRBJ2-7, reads KAGVTQTPRYLIKTRGQQVTLSCSPISGHRSVSWYQQTPGQGLQFLFEYFSETQRNKGNFPGRFSGRQFSNSRSEMNVSTLELGDSALYLCASSLEYAGQGYEQYFGPGTRLTVT.

The CDR3 nucleotides read TGTGCCAGCAGTCCCTGGGGTACAGGGGCCTACGAGCAGTACTTC. Translating gives CASSPWGTGAYEQYF. The chain uses TRBV25-1 and TRBJ2-7; 7 bases are shared with TRBD1. Germline V lookup: CDR1 MGHDK, CDR2 SYGVNS. This CDR3 region has 15 residues. Germline trimming cut 5 bases from V and 2 bases from J; bases unmatched to any gene: 9.

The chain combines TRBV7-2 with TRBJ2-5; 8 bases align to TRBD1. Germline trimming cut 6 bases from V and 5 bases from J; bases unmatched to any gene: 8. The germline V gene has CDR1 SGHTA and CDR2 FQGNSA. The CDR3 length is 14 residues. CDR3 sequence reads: CASSPTGELETQYF. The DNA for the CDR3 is TGTGCCAGCAGTCCGACAGGGGAGTTGGAGACCCAGTACTTC. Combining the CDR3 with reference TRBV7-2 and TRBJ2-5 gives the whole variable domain GAGVSQSPSNKVTEKGKDVELRCDPISGHTALYWYRQSLGQGLEFLIYFQGNSAPDKSGLPSDRFSAERTGGSVSTLTIQRTQQEDSAVYLCASSPTGELETQYFGPGTRLLVL.